The entry below gives a single TCR beta chain sequence along with its context. Its antigen remains unknown. This may stem from a read error, because a much larger clone lies one nucleotide away. Time point defined: longitudinal time-point 2. This record comes from a study of neurological immune-mediated disorders. Overall study results and limits: The most TCR clonal expansion was seen in HTLV-1-associated myelopathy, whereas the least was seen in multiple sclerosis, below the level in healthy controls.

CDR1 is SSHAT, CDR2 FNYEAQ, per germline (reference sequence). The V end lost 5 bases, the J end lost 0 bases, and 18 bases lay between the germline ends. CDR3 length: 17 amino acids. Synthesis of cDNA was performed by 5'RACE using 10-nucleotide random UMIs. TCRdb re-analysed the 5' RACE reads in MiXCR, keeping a single row per CDR3 protein. In the table there are approximately 85,000 distinct CDR3 sequences, about 13% of which are singletons. The TCR was taken from a female donor with HTLV-1-associated myelopathy (HAM/TSP). J is TRBJ2-3 and V is TRBV7-7, with no clear D. Sequencing was carried out using PBMCs. CDR3 loop: CASSKSLSDTSTDTQYF. The CDR3 DNA sequence: TGTGCCAGCAGCAAAAGCCTCAGTGATACTAGCACAGATACGCAGTATTTT. Drawing the rest from reference TRBV7-7 and TRBJ2-3, the complete variable domain is GAGVSQSPRYKVTKRGQDVTLRCDPISSHATLYWYQQALGQGPEFLTYFNYEAQPDKSGLPSDRFSAERPEGSISTLTIQRTEQRDSAMYRCASSKSLSDTSTDTQYFGPGTRLTVL.